The 7 T cell receptor beta chains below all came from one sample that was sequenced in a study of blood T cell repertoires in COVID-19. This table comes from immunoSEQ multiplex PCR, and its TCRdb copy is limited to in-frame clones, with some not included. The repertoire holds some 120,000 clones, just under 90% seen once, with 2% to 2.5% in the top ten. Material for sequencing was peripheral blood. The receptors were gathered from a woman between 50 and 59 years old with acute or convalescent COVID-19.

This chain links TRBV6-5 with TRBJ1-1; 10 nucleotides line up with TRBD1. The germline V gene has CDR1 MNHEY and CDR2 SVGAGI. There are 14 residues in the CDR3. The ends lost 7 bases at V and 3 bases at J; junction bases unmatched: 5. The CDR3 is CASKTDRGYTEAFF. The CDR3 nucleotides are TGTGCCAGCAAGACGGACAGGGGGTACACTGAAGCTTTCTTT.

The gene calls are TRBV7-2 and TRBJ2-3; the match to TRBD2 covers 10 bases. J gave up 5 bases and V 4 bases, and 12 bases lay outside the gene matches. Per germline, CDR1 SGHTA and CDR2 FQGNSA. The CDR3 loop spans 17 amino acids. The CDR3 nucleotides read TGTGCCAGCAGCTCTGGGCAGAGCGGGGGGGCCCGAGATACGCAGTATTTT. This translates into CASSSGQSGGARDTQYF.

The chain employs TRBV7-3 and TRBJ2-1; 7 bases match TRBD2. CDR3 size: 15 residues. V gave up 4 bases and J gave up 3 bases; unmatched junction bases: 6. Looked up from germline, CDR1 is SGHTA and CDR2 is FQGTGA. CDR3 protein: CASSSWEGGYNEQFF. CDR3 DNA: TGTGCCAGCAGCTCATGGGAGGGCGGCTACAATGAGCAGTTCTTC.

The chain links TRBV3-1 (or the pseudogene TRBV3-2) to TRBJ1-3, with D perhaps TRBD1 (6 bases). V was clipped by 1 base and J by 7 bases, with 11 bases between them. This CDR3 has 14 amino acids. CDR1 is LGHDT and CDR2 is YNNKEL in the germline V gene (reference sequence). The CDR3 protein is CASSQVQGGNTIYF. The CDR3 DNA reads TGTGCCAGCAGCCAAGTACAGGGAGGGAACACCATATATTTT.

The chain links TRBV9 to TRBJ2-1; possibly TRBD2 for D (6 bases). The CDR3 contains 17 residues. Germline values: CDR1 SGDLS, CDR2 YYNGEE. V was shortened by 3 bases and J by 0 bases, with 16 bases between the two germline ends. CDR3 sequence (DNA): TGTGCCAGCAGCGCCCGAGGTGGGACTCTCTCCTACAATGAGCAGTTCTTC. It yields the protein CASSARGGTLSYNEQFF.

The rearrangement uses TRBV28 and TRBJ2-7; TRBD2 matches at 9 bases. J gave up 0 bases and V 5 bases, and 8 bases lay outside the gene matches. CDR1 and CDR2 (germline): MDHEN, SYDVKM. CDR3 size: 16 residues. CDR3 region: CASSDPGLASSYEQYF. The CDR3 region has the DNA TGTGCCAGCAGTGACCCGGGACTAGCTAGCTCCTACGAGCAGTACTTC.

This rearrangement joins TRBV27 to TRBJ1-4; 9 bases fit TRBD1. This CDR3 is 15 amino acids long. Germline V gene data show CDR1 as MNHEY and CDR2 as SMNVEV (reference sequence). The V and J ends lost 5 bases and 7 bases, in that order; junction bases with no gene match: 8. The CDR3 spells CASSPNRGQAEKLFF. CDR3 sequence (DNA): TGTGCCAGCAGTCCAAACAGGGGGCAGGCTGAAAAACTGTTTTTT.